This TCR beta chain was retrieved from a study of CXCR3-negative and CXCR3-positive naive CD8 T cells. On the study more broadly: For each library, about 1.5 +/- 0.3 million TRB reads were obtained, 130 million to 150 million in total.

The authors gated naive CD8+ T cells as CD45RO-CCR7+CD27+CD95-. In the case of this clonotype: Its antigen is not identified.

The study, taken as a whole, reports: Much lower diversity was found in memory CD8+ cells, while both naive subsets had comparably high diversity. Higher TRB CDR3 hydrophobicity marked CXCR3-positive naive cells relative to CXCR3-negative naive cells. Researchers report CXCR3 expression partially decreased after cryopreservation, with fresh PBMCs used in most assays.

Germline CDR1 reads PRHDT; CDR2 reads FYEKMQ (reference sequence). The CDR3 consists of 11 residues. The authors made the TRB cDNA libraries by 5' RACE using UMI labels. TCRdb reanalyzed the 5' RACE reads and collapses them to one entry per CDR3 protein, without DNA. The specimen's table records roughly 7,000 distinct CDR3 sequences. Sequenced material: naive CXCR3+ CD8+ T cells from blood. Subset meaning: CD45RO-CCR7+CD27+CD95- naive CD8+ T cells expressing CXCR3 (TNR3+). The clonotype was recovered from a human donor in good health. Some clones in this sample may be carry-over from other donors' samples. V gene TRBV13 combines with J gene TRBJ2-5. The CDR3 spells CASSLRETQYF.